This T cell receptor beta chain was captured by sequencing in a study of siplizumab effects on memory and regulatory T cells. Only in-frame clones appear in the TCRdb table, and some are missing; sequencing was by immunoSEQ multiplex PCR. The data contain about 120,000 clones, approximately 94% of them seen just once; the ten biggest clones take up about 1.8%. With 2 bases removed from V and 2 bases from J, the gap between germline ends came to 13 bases. Per the germline V gene, CDR1 is MNHEY and CDR2 is SVGAGI. The CDR3 consists of 15 residues. The specimen was non-Treg CD4+ T cells sorted from blood. This chain uses TRBV6-5 with TRBJ2-7; D gene uncertain. The source is a human donor in good health. CDR3 amino acids: CASSYGSADPYEQYF. The DNA for the CDR3 is TGTGCCAGCAGTTACGGGTCGGCGGATCCCTACGAGCAGTACTTC.